This is a list of T cell receptor beta chains from one sample in a study of T cell responses to AZD1222 COVID-19 vaccine. Generated by immunoSEQ multiplex PCR, the TCRdb table keeps only in-frame clones and is missing some. The sample consists of roughly 100,000 clones, roughly 80% of them appearing once. The sample consisted of peripheral blood, taken on day 0 of AZD1222 vaccination. The receptors derive from an adult in good health. Each CDR3 is given with its conserved first and last residue. A D gene is named only where the DNA matches it firmly. The listing skips clone size in some rows; elsewhere it reads once, few, many or a size class.

V	size	J	D	DNA	CDR3
TRBV5-4	-	TRBJ1-1	TRBD1	TGTGCCAGCAGCTTGACAGGGGAGAACACTGAAGCTTTCTTT	CASSLTGENTEAFF
TRBV19	medium-sized	TRBJ2-4	TRBD2	TGTGCCAGTAGTACTACTCGGCTCGGGAGGGCCGAGGACTTTAACATTCAGTACTTC	CASSTTRLGRAEDFNIQYF
TRBV7-2	-	TRBJ2-2	-	TGTGCCAGCAGCTTAATTTGGACGGAGACCGGGGAGCTGTTTTTT	CASSLIWTETGELFF
TRBV14	-	TRBJ1-2	-	TGTGCCAGCAGCCCGCTAGACGGTTATGGCTACACCTTC	CASSPLDGYGYTF
TRBV24-1	-	TRBJ2-5	TRBD1	TGTGCCACCAGTGACTCGGGACAGCCACAAGAGACCCAGTACTTC	CATSDSGQPQETQYF
TRBV24-1	-	TRBJ2-3	-	TGTGCCACCAGTGATTCCGGGCACACAGATACGCAGTATTTT	CATSDSGHTDTQYF
TRBV5-5	few	TRBJ1-3	TRBD1	TGTGCCAGCAGCCCACTGACAGGGAGTCCCACCATATATTTT	CASSPLTGSPTIYF
TRBV18	-	TRBJ2-5	-	TGTGCCAGCTCACCCAATTCAGGGGAGGAAGAGACCCAGTACTTC	CASSPNSGEEETQYF
TRBV11-2	-	TRBJ2-7	TRBD2	TGTGCCAGCAGCTTTTTCGCTAGCGGGAGCTTACTACGAGAGCAGTACTTC	CASSFFASGSLLREQYF
TRBV10-1	-	TRBJ1-1	-	TGCGCCAGCAGTGAGTCTACAGGCCCCACTGAAGCTTTCTTT	CASSESTGPTEAFF
TRBV7-2	-	TRBJ2-5	-	TGTGCCAGCAGCTTAGGGCGTGGGGAGACCCAGTACTTC	CASSLGRGETQYF
TRBV27	-	TRBJ2-1	TRBD1	TGTGCCAGCAGTTTATCACAGGGGGCTCCGTTCTTC	CASSLSQGAPFF
TRBV5-1	-	TRBJ2-2	-	TGCGCCAGCAGGGAAGGGACAAGAGGGTCCGGGGAGCTGTTTTTT	CASREGTRGSGELFF
TRBV6-5	-	TRBJ1-1	TRBD1	TGTGCCAGCAGTCCGACAGGGGTTTACACTGAAGCTTTCTTT	CASSPTGVYTEAFF
TRBV7-2	-	TRBJ2-1	TRBD2	TGTGCCAGCAGCTTAGGGGGAGGGAGAATCTACAATGAGCAGTTCTTC	CASSLGGGRIYNEQFF
TRBV7-2	-	TRBJ2-3	TRBD2	TGTGCCAGCAGCTTAAAGAGCGGGGGGGCACATACGCAGTATTTT	CASSLKSGGAHTQYF
TRBV11-3	-	TRBJ2-5	-	TGTGCCAGCAGCCGTAACGGAGGTAAAGAGACCCAGTACTTC	CASSRNGGKETQYF
TRBV29-1	-	TRBJ2-7	TRBD2	TGCAGCGTAAAGCGGGAGGGCCGGTACGAGCAGTACTTC	CSVKREGRYEQYF
TRBV7-9	-	TRBJ2-7	-	TGTGCCAGCAGCTACGAACAAGGGGCCCAAACCTACGAGCAGTACTTC	CASSYEQGAQTYEQYF
TRBV5-5	-	TRBJ1-4	TRBD1	TGTGCCAGCAGCTTGGCGGGACAGGGTAGGTTGGACGAAAAACTGTTTTTT	CASSLAGQGRLDEKLFF
TRBV10-3	-	TRBJ2-4	TRBD1	TGTGCCATCAGTAGGACAGGACAGGGCAACAACATTCAGTACTTC	CAISRTGQGNNIQYF
TRBV6-1	-	TRBJ1-4	-	TGTGCCAGCAGTGATGGTGGTTTCAATGAAAAACTGTTTTTT	CASSDGGFNEKLFF
TRBV2	-	TRBJ2-7	-	TGTGCCAGCAGGGTAGGCGAGCAGTACTTC	CASRVGEQYF
TRBV21-1	-	TRBJ2-1	-	TGTGCCAGCAGCGGCCCTGGGAGCAGCTCCTACAATGAGCAGTTCTTC	CASSGPGSSSYNEQFF
TRBV11-3	-	TRBJ1-1	TRBD1	TGTGCCAGCAGTAAAGCCGGGACAGGGAGAGCTTTCTTT	CASSKAGTGRAFF
TRBV5-1	-	TRBJ1-4	-	TGCGCCAGCAGCTCCTCTGCGGGAATAAATGAAAAACTGTTTTTT	CASSSSAGINEKLFF
TRBV6-5	-	TRBJ1-2	-	TGTGCCAGCAGTTACTCACGGGGGCGGGGATACTATGGCTACACCTTC	CASSYSRGRGYYGYTF
TRBV4-1	-	TRBJ2-1	-	TGCGCCAGCAGCAATCCCCCCCAGGCCTACAATGAGCAGTTCTTC	CASSNPPQAYNEQFF
TRBV6-5	-	TRBJ2-2	TRBD1	TGTGCCAGCGTGGGGACAGCGAACACCGGGGAGCTGTTTTTT	CASVGTANTGELFF
TRBV24-1	-	TRBJ1-2	TRBD1	TGTGCCACCAGTGACTCATGGACAGGGAACTATGGCTACACCTTC	CATSDSWTGNYGYTF